This T cell receptor beta chain appears in the sequencing data of a study of T cell responses to AZD1222 COVID-19 vaccine. The CDR3 loop spans 19 amino acids. The germline V gene has CDR1 SGHVS and CDR2 FQNEAQ. V shed 0 bases and J shed 1 base, with 18 bases lying between them. Sequenced by immunoSEQ multiplex PCR; TCRdb stores in-frame clones only, minus some. This sample has more than 90,000 clones, with 86% found just once. With regard to this clone: Its matching antigen is unknown.

Study-level points and caveats: In a largely white British group with more females than males, clonal diversity was possibly underestimated.

The V call is TRBV7-8, the J call TRBJ2-2; either TRBD1 or TRBD2 may fit D (6 bases each). The clonotype was recovered from an adult in good health. The sample was peripheral blood, taken on day 0 of AZD1222 vaccination. CDR3 sequence: CASSLAPGGRGRNTGELFF. In DNA form, the CDR3 reads TGTGCCAGCAGCTTAGCCCCCGGGGGTAGGGGGAGGAACACCGGGGAGCTGTTTTTT.